The present T cell receptor (beta chain) was sequenced within a study of shared clonotypes between healthy human individuals. Across the study: Three plates were used per donor for CD4 naive, three for CD4 memory, two for CD8 naive and one for CD8 memory. Study conclusions and caveats: Clonotype sharing among donors, it was expected, would be affected by sequencing depth.

The study enrolled healthy HIV-negative adults without recent acute infections or vaccinations as donors. Deep was the level at which the assay was run. This table comes from immunoSEQ multiplex PCR, and its TCRdb copy is limited to in-frame clones, with some not included. The sample lists approximately 320,000 clones; around 72% were seen once. Concerning this clone: Its antigen is as yet unknown.

The germline CDR1 and CDR2 sequences are SGHTA and FQGNSA. V shed 5 bases and J shed 6 bases, with 17 bases lying between them. This CDR3 contains 14 residues. Sequencing input: memory CD4+ T cells sorted from blood. The sample's subset: CD45RA-negative fraction. This chain connects TRBV7-2 to TRBJ2-7; D tentatively fits TRBD1 or TRBD2 (6 bases each). The clonotype comes from a man aged 30-40 years in good health. For the CDR3, the DNA is TGTGCCAGCAGCGCGGGACACCATTTGGGCGAGCAGTACTTC. Translated: CASSAGHHLGEQYF.